A selection of T cell receptor beta chains follows, all from one sample in a study of T cell clones after liver transplantation. Sequenced by immunoSEQ multiplex PCR; TCRdb stores in-frame clones only, minus some. This sample has over 14,000 clones, with nearly 95% found just once. The specimen was CD8+ T cells from blood, collected before liver transplant. The receptors originated from a human donor who received a liver transplant. Both conserved end residues are part of each CDR3. Each record gives: clone size, J gene, D gene, V gene, CDR3 DNA, CDR3 protein. The D gene is left open where the match is weak. A row's size may be missing; if present it is once, few, many or a size class.

>.|TRBJ2-5|TRBD1|TRBV28
TGTGCCAGCAGTTGGGGACGACAGGGAGAAGAGACCCAGTACTTC
CASSWGRQGEETQYF
>.|TRBJ2-1|TRBD2|TRBV27
TGTGCCAGCAGTATAGCGGGTGACAATGAGCAGTTCTTC
CASSIAGDNEQFF
>.|TRBJ2-2|.|TRBV9
TGTGCCAGCAGCGTAGCTTTGGGGCTAGCAAGGGGCACCGGGGAGCTGTTTTTT
CASSVALGLARGTGELFF
>.|TRBJ2-7|.|TRBV11-2
TGTGCCAGCAGCTCAGGAGAGTCAAGCTACGAGCAGTACTTC
CASSSGESSYEQYF
>.|TRBJ2-3|TRBD2|TRBV2
TGTGCCAGCAGGGGGACTAGCGGGAGAGCTACCACAGATACGCAGTATTTT
CASRGTSGRATTDTQYF
>once|TRBJ1-4|TRBD1|TRBV13
TGTGCCAGCAGCTTGGGACAGGGGCACGAAAAACTGTTTTTT
CASSLGQGHEKLFF
>once|TRBJ2-7|TRBD1|TRBV28
TGTGCCAGCAGTTTAACGACAGGGTACCCCTACGAGCAGTACTTC
CASSLTTGYPYEQYF
>once|TRBJ2-3|TRBD2|TRBV27
TGTGCCAGCAGTCCCACCGGGACTAGCGGTCATACGCAGTATTTT
CASSPTGTSGHTQYF
>.|TRBJ2-1|.|TRBV12-5
TGTGCTAGTGGTACCTCGAGGGACCCCTACAATGAGCAGTTCTTC
CASGTSRDPYNEQFF
>.|TRBJ2-1|.|TRBV27
TGTGCCAGCAGTTCGAGGGTTGAGCAGTTCTTC
CASSSRVEQFF
>.|TRBJ1-5|.|TRBV27
TGTGCCAGCAGTTACGGACGCAATCAGCCCCAGCATTTT
CASSYGRNQPQHF
>.|TRBJ1-4|TRBD1|TRBV4-3
TGCGCCAGCAGCCGGATACCGACAGGGTCTAATGAAAAACTGTTTTTT
CASSRIPTGSNEKLFF
>.|TRBJ2-5|.|TRBV7-3
TGTGCCAGCAGCTTTGGTGGGGGGTACCAAGAGACCCAGTACTTC
CASSFGGGYQETQYF
>once|TRBJ2-7|.|TRBV27
TGTGCCAGCAGTAAGCCCAGGGGTGGGCAGTACTTC
CASSKPRGGQYF
>once|TRBJ2-1|TRBD2|TRBV5-4
TGTGCCAGCAGCTGGCAAGGACTAGCGGGATTCTATGAGCAGTTCTTC
CASSWQGLAGFYEQFF
>few|TRBJ2-7|TRBD1|TRBV4-2
TGTGCCAGCAGCCAAGGTACCGGGACAGGGTACGAGCAGTACTTC
CASSQGTGTGYEQYF
>.|TRBJ2-5|.|TRBV4-1
TGCGCCAGCAGCCAAGAGGGGGGACCCCCCCCTTGGTACTTC
CASSQEGGPPPWYF
>.|TRBJ1-4|.|TRBV28
TGTGCCAGCAGGGACTTCAATGAAAAACTGTTTTTT
CASRDFNEKLFF
>.|TRBJ1-5|.|TRBV2
TGTGCCAGCCAGATTGGCAATCAGCCCCAGCATTTT
CASQIGNQPQHF
>.|TRBJ1-1|.|TRBV6-5
TGTGCCAGCACAGGGAGCACTGAAGCTTTCTTT
CASTGSTEAFF
>.|TRBJ2-1|.|TRBV11-2
TGTGCCAGCAGCTGGAGGACTCACTCCTACAATGAGCAGTTCTTC
CASSWRTHSYNEQFF
>.|TRBJ2-4|TRBD2|TRBV19
TGTGCCAGTAGTGCGCCTTGGGACTACTTAACTGGGAACATTCAGTACTTC
CASSAPWDYLTGNIQYF
>.|TRBJ2-5|.|TRBV7-9
TGTGCCAGCAGGGGTAGGCGGGAGACCCAGTACTTC
CASRGRRETQYF
>.|TRBJ2-7|TRBD2|TRBV10-1
TGCGCCAGTGTCTCCGGGACTAGACCCTACGAGCAGTACTTC
CASVSGTRPYEQYF
>.|TRBJ2-1|TRBD2|TRBV5-4
TGTGCCAGCAGCACACTAGCGGGGGAATACAATGAGCAGTTCTTC
CASSTLAGEYNEQFF
>large|TRBJ2-3|.|TRBV4-3
TGCGCCAGCAGCCGCCCTCTCGGGGCCGTGGATACGCAGTATTTT
CASSRPLGAVDTQYF
>.|TRBJ2-1|TRBD2|TRBV4-2
TGTGCCAGCAGCCAAGGCCTGACTAGCGGGACCAGTGAGCAGTTCTTC
CASSQGLTSGTSEQFF